The 4 T cell receptor beta chains below all came from one sample that was sequenced in a study of cytomegalovirus exposure and HLA in healthy donors. A multiplex PCR was run with 60 Vbeta primers and 13 Jbeta primers. Sequenced by immunoSEQ multiplex PCR; TCRdb stores in-frame clones only, minus some. The repertoire has about 110,000 clones, about 90% of them found once; the top ten carry 1.5% to 2%. Sequenced sample: PBMCs. These receptors were obtained from a man aged 40-55 years in good health and CMV-seronegative.

This CDR3 is CASSTLAKNIQYF. CDR3 sequence (DNA): TGTGCCAGCTCCACTCTAGCCAAAAACATTCAGTACTTC. The V and J genes are TRBV18 and TRBJ2-4, with unresolved D. Trimming removed 6 bases at V and 0 bases at J, with 6 bases between. This CDR3 contains 13 residues. Germline lookup yields CDR1 KGHSH and CDR2 LQKENI.

The chain couples TRBV7-9 to TRBJ1-5; D is ambiguous. The germline V gene has CDR1 SEHNR and CDR2 FQNEAQ (reference sequence). The CDR3 length is 14 residues. Trimming removed 5 bases from V and 0 bases from J, with 8 bases in between. The CDR3: CASSPPGSNQPQHF. CDR3 DNA sequence: TGTGCCAGCAGCCCTCCGGGTAGCAATCAGCCCCAGCATTTT.

The chain has TRBV5-8 and TRBJ1-1; D not resolved. Germline V gene data show CDR1 as SGHTS and CDR2 as YDEGEE. This CDR3 has 17 residues. V gave up 2 bases and J gave up 0 bases, with 17 bases separating them. The CDR3 reads CASSFQPAAALNTEAFF. The CDR3 coding sequence is TGTGCCAGCAGCTTTCAGCCGGCGGCCGCGCTGAACACTGAAGCTTTCTTT.

The chain combines TRBV28 with TRBJ1-5; TRBD1 aligns across 7 bases. The V segment lost 6 bases and the J segment 9 bases; nucleotides outside the gene matches: 17. The germline CDR1 and CDR2 sequences are MDHEN and SYDVKM. There are 16 residues in the CDR3. This CDR3 is CASRPSLGQAGGPQHF. As DNA, the CDR3 is TGTGCCAGCAGACCTTCCCTTGGACAGGCTGGCGGGCCCCAGCATTTT.